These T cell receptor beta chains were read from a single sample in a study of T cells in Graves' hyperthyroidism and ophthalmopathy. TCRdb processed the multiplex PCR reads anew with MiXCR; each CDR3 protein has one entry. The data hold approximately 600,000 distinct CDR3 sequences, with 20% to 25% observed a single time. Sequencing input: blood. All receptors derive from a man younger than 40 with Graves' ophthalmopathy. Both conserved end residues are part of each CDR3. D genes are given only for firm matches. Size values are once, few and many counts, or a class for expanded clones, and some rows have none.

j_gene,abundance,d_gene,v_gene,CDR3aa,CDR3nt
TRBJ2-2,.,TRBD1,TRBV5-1,CASSREGANTGELFF,TGCGCCAGCAGCCGTGAGGGGGCTAACACCGGGGAGCTGTTTTTT
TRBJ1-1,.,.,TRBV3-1,CASSQRGTEAFF,TGTGCCAGCAGCCAAAGGGGCACTGAAGCTTTCTTT
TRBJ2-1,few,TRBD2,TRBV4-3,CASSHLLAGSYNEQFF,TGCGCCAGCAGCCACCTACTAGCGGGATCCTACAATGAGCAGTTCTTC
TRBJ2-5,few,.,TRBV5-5,CASSLAMETQYF,TGTGCCAGCAGCTTGGCCATGGAGACCCAGTACTTC
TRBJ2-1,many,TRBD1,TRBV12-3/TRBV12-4,CASSYRGHNEQFF,TGTGCCAGCAGTTACAGGGGGCACAATGAGCAGTTCTTC
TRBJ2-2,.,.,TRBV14,CASSQKGSGNTGELFF,TGTGCCAGCAGCCAAAAGGGCTCCGGGAACACCGGGGAGCTGTTTTTT
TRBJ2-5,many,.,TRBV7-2,CASSVQRAQETQYF,TGTGCCAGCAGCGTCCAGCGGGCCCAAGAGACCCAGTACTTC
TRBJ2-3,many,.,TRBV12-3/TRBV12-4,CASSLEGTQYF,TGTGCCAGCAGTTTAGAGGGCACGCAGTATTTT
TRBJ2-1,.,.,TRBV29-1,CSGLSPVTNEQFF,TGCAGCGGACTTAGCCCAGTCACCAATGAGCAGTTCTTC
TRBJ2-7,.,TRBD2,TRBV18,CASSPPTSGKEQYF,TGTGCCAGCTCACCACCGACTAGCGGGAAGGAGCAGTACTTC
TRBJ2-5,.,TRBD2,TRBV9,CASSVDGGGPRETQYF,TGTGCCAGCAGCGTAGATGGGGGAGGGCCTCGGGAGACCCAGTACTTC
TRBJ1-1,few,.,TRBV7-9,CASSLGGGLMNTEAFF,TGTGCCAGCAGCTTAGGCGGGGGGCTCATGAACACTGAAGCTTTCTTT
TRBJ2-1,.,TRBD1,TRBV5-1,CASSLGTGRSYNEQFF,TGCGCCAGCAGCTTGGGGACAGGGCGGTCCTACAATGAGCAGTTCTTC
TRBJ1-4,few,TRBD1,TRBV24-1,CATSDPTGGYEKLFF,TGTGCCACCAGTGATCCGACAGGGGGATATGAAAAACTGTTTTTT
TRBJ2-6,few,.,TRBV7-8,CASSSDRSGANVLTF,TGTGCCAGCAGCTCCGACCGTTCTGGGGCCAACGTCCTGACTTTC
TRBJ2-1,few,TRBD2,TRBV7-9,CASSSTSGSFSSYNEQFF,TGTGCCAGCAGCTCCACTAGCGGGAGTTTTAGCTCCTACAATGAGCAGTTCTTC
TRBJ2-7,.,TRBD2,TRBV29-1,CSVEAGGSYEQYF,TGCAGCGTTGAGGCGGGGGGCTCCTACGAGCAGTACTTC
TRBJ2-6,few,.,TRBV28,CASRGARGQNSGANVLTF,TGTGCCAGCAGGGGGGCCAGAGGACAAAACTCTGGGGCCAACGTCCTGACTTTC
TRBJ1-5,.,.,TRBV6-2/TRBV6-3,CASSTFPGQPQHF,TGTGCCAGCAGTACTTTCCCAGGGCAGCCCCAGCATTTT
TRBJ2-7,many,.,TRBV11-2,CASSLDPDSSYEQYF,TGTGCCAGCAGCTTAGACCCCGACAGCTCCTACGAGCAGTACTTC
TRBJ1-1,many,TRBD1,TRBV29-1,CSVRTDRMNTEAFF,TGCAGCGTTAGGACGGACAGGATGAACACTGAAGCTTTCTTT
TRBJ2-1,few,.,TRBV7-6,CASSVPGLQGNEQFF,TGTGCCAGCAGCGTTCCGGGACTCCAGGGAAATGAGCAGTTCTTC
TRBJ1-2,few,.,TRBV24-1,CATSEPDGAGYTF,TGTGCCACCAGTGAACCGGACGGAGCTGGCTACACCTTC
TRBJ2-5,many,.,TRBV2,CASSVAETQYF,TGTGCCAGCAGTGTGGCGGAGACCCAGTACTTC
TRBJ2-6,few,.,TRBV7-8,CATSVGGPGANVLTF,TGTGCCACTAGTGTAGGAGGGCCTGGGGCCAACGTCCTGACTTTC
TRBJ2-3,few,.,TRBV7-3,CASSATPSYTDTQYF,TGTGCCAGCAGCGCCACGCCCTCATACACAGATACGCAGTATTTT
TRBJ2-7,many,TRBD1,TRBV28,CASSFGTGRTYEQYF,TGTGCCAGCAGCTTTGGGACAGGGAGGACCTACGAGCAGTACTTC
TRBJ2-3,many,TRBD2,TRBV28,CASSLDAGGPKDTQYF,TGTGCCAGCAGTTTGGACGCGGGAGGGCCCAAAGATACGCAGTATTTT
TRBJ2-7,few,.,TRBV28,CASSSPADSSYEQYF,TGTGCCAGCAGTTCCCCAGCGGATAGCTCCTACGAGCAGTACTTC
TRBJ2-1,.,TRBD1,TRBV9,CASSASRGSLSYNEQFF,TGTGCCAGCAGCGCAAGCAGGGGGTCGTTGTCCTACAATGAGCAGTTCTTC
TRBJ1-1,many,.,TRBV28,CASTEGGEDTEAFF,TGTGCCAGCACAGAGGGCGGGGAGGACACTGAAGCTTTCTTT
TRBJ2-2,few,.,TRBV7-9,CASSKRTSNTGELFF,TGTGCCAGCAGTAAACGGACGTCGAACACCGGGGAGCTGTTTTTT
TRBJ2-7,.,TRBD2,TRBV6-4,CASSPSGRAAEQYF,TGTGCCAGCAGTCCTAGCGGGAGGGCCGCCGAGCAGTACTTC
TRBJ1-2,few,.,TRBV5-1,CASRDSTYGYTF,TGCGCCAGCCGCGATTCAACCTATGGCTACACCTTC
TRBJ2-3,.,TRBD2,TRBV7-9,CASSSTLAGVGTDTQYF,TGTGCCAGCAGCTCGACACTAGCGGGAGTTGGCACAGATACGCAGTATTTT
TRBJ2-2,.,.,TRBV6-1,CASSEKSRSNTGELFF,TGTGCCAGCAGTGAAAAGTCCAGGTCGAACACCGGGGAGCTGTTTTTT
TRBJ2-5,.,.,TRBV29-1,CSVEAFLGGGYDWGAKTQYF,TGCAGCGTTGAAGCATTTCTGGGGGGAGGTTATGACTGGGGGGCAAAGACCCAGTACTTC
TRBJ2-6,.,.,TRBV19,CASSEFAGDSGANVLTF,TGTGCCAGTAGTGAGTTTGCAGGAGACTCTGGGGCCAACGTCCTGACTTTC
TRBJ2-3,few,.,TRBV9,CASSVRQSSTDTQYF,TGTGCCAGCAGCGTTAGGCAATCGAGCACAGATACGCAGTATTTT
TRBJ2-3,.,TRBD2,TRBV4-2,CASSQSGLAGTDTQYF,TGTGCCAGCAGCCAGTCGGGACTAGCGGGCACAGATACGCAGTATTTT
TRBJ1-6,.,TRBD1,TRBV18,CASSPGQGLHF,TGTGCCAGCTCACCGGGACAGGGCCTCCACTTT
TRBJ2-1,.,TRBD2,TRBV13,CASSLLAGVLNEQFF,TGTGCCAGCAGCTTACTAGCGGGAGTGTTAAATGAGCAGTTCTTC
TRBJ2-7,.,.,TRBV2,CASRAGTTPGEQYF,TGTGCCAGCAGGGCCGGGACCACCCCGGGGGAGCAGTACTTC
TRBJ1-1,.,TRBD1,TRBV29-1,CSVAGQLNTEAFF,TGCAGCGTCGCGGGACAGTTGAACACTGAAGCTTTCTTT
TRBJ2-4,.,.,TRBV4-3,CASSQDSAPKNIQYF,TGCGCCAGCAGCCAAGATTCAGCGCCCAAAAACATTCAGTACTTC